This entry lists 15 T cell receptor beta chains sequenced from one sample in a study of blood T cell repertoires in COVID-19. Assay: immunoSEQ multiplex PCR; the TCRdb copy retains only in-frame clones and omits some. The table has approximately 160,000 clones, about 81% seen once; the top ten hold roughly 19%. The sequenced material came from peripheral blood. These receptor sequences come from an elderly woman with acute or convalescent COVID-19.

The chain links TRBV5-6 to TRBJ1-1; no firm D call. Trimming pared 2 bases from V and 0 bases from J, leaving 14 bases between. The CDR3 is made up of 16 amino acids. Per the germline V gene, CDR1 is SGHDT and CDR2 is YYEEEE. Written as DNA, the CDR3 is TGTGCCAGCAGCTTAGGCGGTGGCAACTTGAACACTGAAGCTTTCTTT. Translating gives CASSLGGGNLNTEAFF.

The chain combines TRBV24-1 with TRBJ2-2; 10 bases agree with TRBD1. The CDR3 extends over 17 amino acids. Germline-derived CDR1 and CDR2 are KGHDR and SFDVKD. V shed 5 bases and J 5 bases; nucleotides not matched to a gene: 10. The CDR3 DNA reads TGTGCCACCAGTGCCCATACAGGACAGGGGGTTACCGGGGAGCTGTTTTTT. Translated: CATSAHTGQGVTGELFF.

The rearrangement links TRBV27 to TRBJ2-7; TRBD1 matches 9 bases. The germline gives CDR1 MNHEY, CDR2 SMNVEV (reference sequence). Germline trimming cut 6 bases from V and 2 bases from J; bases unmatched to any gene: 5. The CDR3 is 14 residues long. The CDR3 DNA reads TGTGCCAGCAGCCTCCGGGACAGGGCCTACGAGCAGTACTTC. Its translation: CASSLRDRAYEQYF.

The genes are TRBV10-3 and TRBJ2-3; 10 bases map to TRBD2. The length of the CDR3 is 15 residues. Germline CDR1 is ENHRY and CDR2 is SYGVKD. J lost 6 bases, V lost 4 bases, and 7 bases had no gene match. The CDR3 nucleotides read TGTGCCATCAGTGGGCGAGCGGGGGGGCTGGATACGCAGTATTTT. The encoded protein is CAISGRAGGLDTQYF.

CDR3 in DNA: TGTGCCATCAGTAACCGGGACATATTATCCCCTAACTATGGCTACACCTTC. It codes for CAISNRDILSPNYGYTF. The chain employs TRBV10-3 and TRBJ1-2; weak D call: TRBD1 (6 bases). CDR3 length: 17 amino acids. V was cut by 5 bases and J by 0 bases, with 19 bases left in between. Germline CDR1 reads ENHRY; CDR2 reads SYGVKD.

This clone was observed a few times. V is TRBV18 and J is TRBJ2-7; D might be TRBD1 (6 bases). The CDR3 is made up of 14 amino acids. Germline assignment: CDR1 KGHSH and CDR2 LQKENI. V lost 3 bases and J lost 5, with 14 bases in between. CDR3 DNA sequence: TGTGCCAGCTCACCGCGGACAGACACGGACGAGCAGTACTTC. Protein sequence: CASSPRTDTDEQYF.

A note on this clone: The same CDR3 is also encoded by other DNA sequences in this sample. The CDR3 nucleotides are TGTGCCAGCAGTGAGACAGGTGTGTACGAGCAGTACTTC. Translated, it gives CASSETGVYEQYF. The chain carries TRBV2 and TRBJ2-7; possible D gene TRBD1, 6 bases. Germline V lookup: CDR1 SNHLY, CDR2 FYNNEI. V lost 3 bases and J lost 4, with 10 bases in between. The CDR3 runs to 13 residues. The full variable domain, its missing parts supplied by reference TRBV2 and TRBJ2-7, is EPEVTQTPSHQVTQMGQEVILRCVPISNHLYFYWYRQILGQKVEFLVSFYNNEISEKSEIFDDQFSVERPDGSNFTLKIRSTKLEDSAMYFCASSETGVYEQYFGPGTRLTVT.

The rearrangement uses TRBV6-5 and TRBJ2-2, with 7 bases that match TRBD2. Per the germline V gene, CDR1 is MNHEY and CDR2 is SVGAGI. There are 15 residues in the CDR3. CDR3 DNA sequence: TGTGCACAGAACCTGGGAGGGGTCGTCCGAAAGGAGCTGTTTTTT. Translated, it gives CAQNLGGVVRKELFF.

V and J are TRBV29-1 and TRBJ1-1, with unresolved D. V was shortened by 8 bases and J by 3 bases, with 16 bases between the two germline ends. This CDR3 region has 13 residues. Germline loops: CDR1 SQVTM, CDR2 ANQGSEA. The CDR3 DNA is TGCAGCCTTGGGTCCTCGGGAGACACTGAAGCTTTCTTT. It is translated as CSLGSSGDTEAFF.

This chain connects TRBV5-5 to TRBJ2-2, with D possibly matching TRBD2 (5 bases). The V and J ends lost 1 base and 2 bases respectively, with 18 bases between them. The V gene's germline CDR1 is SGHKS and CDR2 YYEKEE (reference sequence). The CDR3 is 18 amino acids. CDR3 amino acids: CASSLTPSLASNTGELFF. Written as DNA, the CDR3 is TGTGCCAGCAGCTTGACCCCCTCTTTAGCGTCTAACACCGGGGAGCTGTTTTTT. Based on the CDR3 plus reference TRBV5-5 and TRBJ2-2, the full variable domain is DAGVTQSPTHLIKTRGQQVTLRCSPISGHKSVSWYQQVLGQGPQFIFQYYEKEERGRGNFPDRFSARQFPNYSSELNVNALLLGDSALYLCASSLTPSLASNTGELFFGEGSRLTVL.

V and J are TRBV5-1 and TRBJ1-2; 8 bases map to TRBD1. The CDR3 spans 14 residues. V shed 0 bases and J 10 bases; nucleotides not matched to a gene: 8. The germline V gene has CDR1 SGHRS and CDR2 YFSETQ. The CDR3 region is CASSLGQGATNYTF. The CDR3 nucleotides are TGCGCCAGCAGCTTGGGGCAGGGGGCCACCAACTACACCTTC.

This rearrangement joins TRBV19 to TRBJ1-1; D is uncertain. CDR3 size: 14 residues. V was trimmed by 4 bases and J by 1 base, leaving 10 bases between them. CDR1 and CDR2 from the germline V gene are LNHDA and SQIVND (reference sequence). The CDR3 loop is CASSSVNKNTEAFF. DNA of the CDR3: TGTGCCAGTAGTAGTGTTAATAAGAACACTGAAGCTTTCTTT.

This clone was detected once. This sequence joins TRBV11-1 and TRBJ2-7; possibly TRBD1 for D (5 bases). Trimming removed 2 bases at V and 7 bases at J, with 15 bases between. Germline CDR1 and CDR2: SGHAT and FQDESV (reference sequence). The CDR3 length is 14 residues. The CDR3 DNA sequence: TGTGCCAGCAGCTTACGACAGAACCCAGGGGAGCAGTACTTC. Its translation is CASSLRQNPGEQYF.

V usage is TRBV7-2 and J usage is TRBJ1-1; D uncertain. Germline loops: CDR1 SGHTA, CDR2 FQGNSA. V lost 5 bases and J lost 5, with 18 bases in between. This CDR3 contains 15 residues. The CDR3 DNA sequence: TGTGCCAGCAGCAAGATCCGAGGGTCTGGGACTGAAGCTTTCTTT. It is translated as CASSKIRGSGTEAFF.

The V and J genes are TRBV5-4 and TRBJ2-5, with 8 bases lining up with TRBD2. Germline V gene lookup returns CDR1 SGHNT and CDR2 YYREEE (reference sequence). The CDR3 length is 16 residues. V lost 4 bases to trimming and J lost 0 bases; unmatched junction nucleotides: 8. The CDR3 sequence: CASSRGLAQYQETQYF. As DNA, the CDR3 is TGTGCCAGCAGCCGCGGACTAGCTCAGTACCAAGAGACCCAGTACTTC.